The following is a T cell receptor (beta chain) sequence with its context. This record belongs to a study of CD8 T cells in Susac syndrome. The V gene end was trimmed by 2 bases and the J gene end by 4 bases; junction bases not matched to a gene: 3. CDR1 is SEHNR and CDR2 is FQNEAQ in the germline V gene (reference sequence). The CDR3 contains 15 residues. The RNA, about 0.5 to 1 ug, was put through reverse transcription using random hexamers. Coverage of TCR beta CDR3 amplification by immunoSEQ multiplex PCR extended to 54 Vbeta and 13 Jbeta. TCRdb re-called the immunoSEQ multiplex PCR reads through MiXCR, storing one row per CDR3 protein. The table shows 50,000 or so distinct CDR3 sequences, with 93% occurring only once. Those who served as multiple sclerosis controls were treatment-naive patients with stable or active relapsing-remitting disease.

Sequencing was performed on CD8+ T cells from PBMCs. This receptor was taken from a human donor with multiple sclerosis. The V and J genes are TRBV7-9 and TRBJ2-7, with TRBD1 matching over 12 bases. The CDR3 DNA sequence: TGTGCCAGCAGCTTACCGGGACAGGGGGCTTACGAGCAGTACTTC. Protein product: CASSLPGQGAYEQYF.